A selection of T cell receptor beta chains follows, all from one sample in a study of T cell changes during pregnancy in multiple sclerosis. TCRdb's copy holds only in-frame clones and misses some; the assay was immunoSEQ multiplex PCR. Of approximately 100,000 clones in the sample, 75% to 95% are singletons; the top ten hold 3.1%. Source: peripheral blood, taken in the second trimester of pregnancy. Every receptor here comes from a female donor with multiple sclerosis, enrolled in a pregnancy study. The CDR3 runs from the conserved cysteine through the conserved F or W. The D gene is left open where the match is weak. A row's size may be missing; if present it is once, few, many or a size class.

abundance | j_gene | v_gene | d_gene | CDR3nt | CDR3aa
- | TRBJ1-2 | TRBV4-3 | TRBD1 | TGCGCCAGCAGCCAGGGACCCGGGACAGCTATGGACTACACCTTC | CASSQGPGTAMDYTF
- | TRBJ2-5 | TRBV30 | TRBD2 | TGTGCCTGGACTAGCGGGAGCCGACTGCGGGGGGAGACCCAGTACTTC | CAWTSGSRLRGETQYF
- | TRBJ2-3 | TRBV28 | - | TGTGCCAGCACCCCCCTCTACACAGATACGCAGTATTTT | CASTPLYTDTQYF
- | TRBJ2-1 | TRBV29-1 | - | TGCAGCGTTGCGGCGGAGGGAAATGAGCAGTTCTTC | CSVAAEGNEQFF
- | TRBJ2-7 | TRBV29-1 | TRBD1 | TGCAGCGTTCGACAGGGGACCTACGAGCAGTACTTC | CSVRQGTYEQYF
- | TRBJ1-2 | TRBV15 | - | - | CATSRVGQGALF
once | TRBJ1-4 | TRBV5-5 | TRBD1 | TGTGCCAGCAGCTTGTCCGGGACAGGGACTGAAAAACTGTTTTTT | CASSLSGTGTEKLFF
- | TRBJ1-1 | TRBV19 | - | TGTGCCAGTAGTTTCCGGAACACTGAAGCTTTCTTT | CASSFRNTEAFF
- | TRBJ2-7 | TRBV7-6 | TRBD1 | TGTGCCAGCAGCCTACAGGGGTCCCACTACGAGCAGTACTTC | CASSLQGSHYEQYF
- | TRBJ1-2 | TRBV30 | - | TGTGCCTGGAGTGGGGCTGCCCTCAACTTC | CAWSGAALNF
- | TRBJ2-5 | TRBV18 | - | TGTGCCAGCTCACGCACTCTTTCTAGCGATCAAGAGACCCAGTACTTC | CASSRTLSSDQETQYF
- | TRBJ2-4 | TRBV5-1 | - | TGCGCCAGCAGCTTGGATGTTGGGGCGTCCAAAAACATTCAGTACTTC | CASSLDVGASKNIQYF
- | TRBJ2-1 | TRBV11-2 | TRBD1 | TGTGCCAGCAGCTCGGCCGGGACAGGGCTTGGTGAGCAGTTCTTC | CASSSAGTGLGEQFF
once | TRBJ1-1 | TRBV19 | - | TGTGCCAGTAGTCAGGGGATGAACACTGAAGCTTTCTTT | CASSQGMNTEAFF
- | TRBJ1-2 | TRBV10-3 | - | TGTGCCATCAGTGAGTCCCGGGGGGTTGGAGGCTACACCTTC | CAISESRGVGGYTF
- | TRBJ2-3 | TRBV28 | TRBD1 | TGTGCCAGCAGCCCACCCGGGACAGGGCGAGATACGCAGTATTTT | CASSPPGTGRDTQYF
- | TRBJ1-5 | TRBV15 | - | TGTGCCACCAGCAGGGAACTCGCGCGGAATAGCAATCAGCCCCAGCATTTT | CATSRELARNSNQPQHF
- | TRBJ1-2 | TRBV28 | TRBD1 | TGTGCCAGCAGTTCCACAGGGGGGGTAAACTATGGCTACACCTTC | CASSSTGGVNYGYTF
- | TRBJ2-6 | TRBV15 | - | TGTGCCACCAGCAGGGGACTGGGGCAGGAAAGGGCCAACGTCCTGACTTTC | CATSRGLGQERANVLTF
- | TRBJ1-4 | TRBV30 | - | TGTGCCTGGAGCCCGATCGGGGGAGCTAATGAAAAACTGTTTTTT | CAWSPIGGANEKLFF
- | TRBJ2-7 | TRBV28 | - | TGTGCCAGCAGTTCCTGGGCAGGGTCACTTTCCTACGAGCAGTACTTC | CASSSWAGSLSYEQYF
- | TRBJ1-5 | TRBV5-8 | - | TGTGCCAGCAGCTTACGTGTGGGCCGCAATCAGCCCCAGCATTTT | CASSLRVGRNQPQHF
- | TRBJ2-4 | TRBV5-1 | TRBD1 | TGCGCCAGCAGCTTGGGGGACAGGGGGTCCCTACTAGCCAAAAACATTCAGTACTTC | CASSLGDRGSLLAKNIQYF
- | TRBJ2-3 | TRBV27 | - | TGTGCCATCAAAGGGGCAAAAGTGACAGATACGCAGTATTTT | CAIKGAKVTDTQYF
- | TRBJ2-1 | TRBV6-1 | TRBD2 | TGTGCCAGCAGTGAACTCTTTAGCGGGAGGGCCTCCCATGAGCAGTTCTTC | CASSELFSGRASHEQFF
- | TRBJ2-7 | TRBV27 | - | TGTGCCAGCAGTTTCCGGGCCAGGGTCCTTACCTACGAGCAGTACTTC | CASSFRARVLTYEQYF
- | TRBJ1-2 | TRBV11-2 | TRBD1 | TGTGCCAGCAGCTTATACCCAGGGGGGAACTATGGCTACACCTTC | CASSLYPGGNYGYTF
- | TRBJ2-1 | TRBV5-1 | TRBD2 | TGCGCCAGCAGACGGACTAGCGGGAGCCATGAGCAGTTCTTC | CASRRTSGSHEQFF
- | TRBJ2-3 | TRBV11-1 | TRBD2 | TGTGCCAGCAGCTCGGGACTAGCGGGAGTAGATACGCAGTATTTT | CASSSGLAGVDTQYF
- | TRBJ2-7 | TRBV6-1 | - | TGTGCCAGCAGTGAATCCCTAAGTTACGAGCAGTACTTC | CASSESLSYEQYF
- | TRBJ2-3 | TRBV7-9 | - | TGTGCCAGCAGCTTAGCCGGGACAACTACAGATACGCAGTATTTT | CASSLAGTTTDTQYF
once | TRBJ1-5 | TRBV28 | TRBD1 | TGTGCCAGCAATACAGGGGATTTCAAGAATCAGCCCCAGCATTTT | CASNTGDFKNQPQHF
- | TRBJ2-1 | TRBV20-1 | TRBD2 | TGCAGGGCCCAGCGGGAGAATGAGCAGTTCTTC | CRAQRENEQFF
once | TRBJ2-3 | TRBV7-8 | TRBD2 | TGTGCCAGCAGCTATGGACTAGATTTGATTTCAGATACGCAGTATTTT | CASSYGLDLISDTQYF
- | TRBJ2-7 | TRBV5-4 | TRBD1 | TGTGCCAGCAGCAACGGACAGGGGGTCTACGAGCAGTACTTC | CASSNGQGVYEQYF
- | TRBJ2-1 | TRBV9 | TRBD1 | TGTGCCAGCAGCCCCCGACAGGGATTCTCCTACAATGAGCAGTTCTTC | CASSPRQGFSYNEQFF
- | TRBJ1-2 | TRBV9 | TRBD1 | TGTGCCAGCAGCCTCCACCGGGACAGTGGCTACACCTTC | CASSLHRDSGYTF
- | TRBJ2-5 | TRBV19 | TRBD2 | TGTGCCAGTAGTCCGGGACTAGCGGGGGAGACCCAGTACTTC | CASSPGLAGETQYF
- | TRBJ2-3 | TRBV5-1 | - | TGCGCCAGCAGCTTGGTTGTGCGGGCCTACACAGATACGCAGTATTTT | CASSLVVRAYTDTQYF
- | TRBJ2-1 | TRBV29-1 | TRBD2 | TGCAGCGTCGCCGGGACTAGCGGGGCGAGCTCCTACAATGAGCAGTTCTTC | CSVAGTSGASSYNEQFF
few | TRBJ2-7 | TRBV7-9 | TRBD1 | TGTGCCAGCAGCCGGACAGGGAGGAACGACGAGCAGTACTTC | CASSRTGRNDEQYF
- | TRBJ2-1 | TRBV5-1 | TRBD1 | TGCGCCAGCAGCTTCCGGACAGGGGGAATGGGCTACAATGAGCAGTTCTTC | CASSFRTGGMGYNEQFF
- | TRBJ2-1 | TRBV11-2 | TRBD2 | TGTGCCAGCAGCTATGGGACTAGCGGAGAGCAGTTCTTC | CASSYGTSGEQFF
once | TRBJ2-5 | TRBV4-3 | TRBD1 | TGCGCCAGCAGCCAACAGACAGGGAAGGAGACCCAGTACTTC | CASSQQTGKETQYF
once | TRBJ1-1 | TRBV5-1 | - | TGCGCCAGCAGCTTAGCGGGACATAGGAACACTGAAGCTTTCTTT | CASSLAGHRNTEAFF
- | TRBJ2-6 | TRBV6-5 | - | TGTGCCAGCAGTATACAGGGTTTTGGGGCCAACGTCCTGACTTTC | CASSIQGFGANVLTF